A selection of T cell receptor beta chains follows, all from one sample in a study of cytomegalovirus exposure and HLA in healthy donors. The data were produced by immunoSEQ multiplex PCR, yet TCRdb's version contains in-frame clones alone and is incomplete. The data show some 150,000 clones, around 80% seen once. The sequenced material came from PBMCs. The receptors here all came from a woman aged 18-30 years in good health and CMV-seronegative. Both conserved end residues are part of each CDR3. A D gene is named only where the DNA matches it firmly. Clone size is shown for a subset of rows, as once, few, many or a class of expanded clone.

d_call	v_call	clone_size	j_call	cdr3_nt	cdr3_aa
-	TRBV27	once	TRBJ2-2	TGTGCCAGCAGTTTAGTCGTTGCGAACACCGGGGAGCTGTTTTTT	CASSLVVANTGELFF
TRBD1	TRBV5-1	-	TRBJ2-1	TGCGCCAGCAGCTTGTCACAGGGGAACAAAAATGAGCAGTTCTTC	CASSLSQGNKNEQFF
-	TRBV6-5	-	TRBJ1-5	TGTGCCAGCTGGACAGGCAATCAGCCCCAGCATTTT	CASWTGNQPQHF
-	TRBV11-2	-	TRBJ2-1	TGTGCCAGCAGCTTGGTCCGTCCGGCGGCCGTAGAGCAGTTCTTC	CASSLVRPAAVEQFF
TRBD2	TRBV7-8	-	TRBJ2-1	TGTGCCAGCAGTCCCGGGACTACAACGCATGAGCAGTTCTTC	CASSPGTTTHEQFF
TRBD2	TRBV5-4	few	TRBJ2-7	TGTGCCAGCAGCTTGGCGGGGACTAGCGGTTCCTACGAGCAGTACTTC	CASSLAGTSGSYEQYF
TRBD2	TRBV5-1	-	TRBJ2-3	TGCGCCAGCACATCGTCTGCGGGAGGGCCGGGGACAGATACGCAGTATTTT	CASTSSAGGPGTDTQYF
-	TRBV12-5	-	TRBJ2-3	TGTGCTAGTGGCTGGGGGGGCGCGGGGGATACGCAGTATTTT	CASGWGGAGDTQYF
-	TRBV11-2	-	TRBJ1-1	TGTGCCAGCAGCTTATTCAGAGGCACTGAAGCTTTCTTT	CASSLFRGTEAFF
TRBD1	TRBV7-9	-	TRBJ1-2	TGTGCCAGCAGCAAGGGGACAGGTGGCTACACCTTC	CASSKGTGGYTF
TRBD2	TRBV7-9	-	TRBJ2-2	TGTGCCAGCAGCACCCAACGGACTAGCGGGAAAAATACCGGAGAGCTGTTTTTT	CASSTQRTSGKNTGELFF
-	TRBV5-6	-	TRBJ2-5	TGTGCCAGCAGCTTGGGGGGAGCCCAAGAGACCCAGTACTTC	CASSLGGAQETQYF
-	TRBV7-2	-	TRBJ2-7	TGTGCCAGCAGCTTCCGAGCGCTCTACGAGCAGTACTTC	CASSFRALYEQYF